The 29 T cell receptor beta chains below come from one sample, sequenced in a study of cytomegalovirus exposure and HLA in healthy donors. Repertoires were generated with immunoSEQ multiplex PCR, while TCRdb's copy carries only in-frame clones and drops some. The sample shows about 79,000 clones, roughly 93% of them seen only once. Sequencing was carried out using PBMCs. These receptors were obtained from a woman aged 30 to 39 in good health and CMV-seronegative.

J is TRBJ2-3 and V is TRBV6-4; TRBD1 might be the D (6 bases). Germline CDR1 MRHNA, CDR2 SNTAGT. The CDR3 sequence is 19 residues long. V was cut by 0 bases and J by 0 bases, with 19 bases left in between. DNA of the CDR3: TGTGCCAGCAGTGACTCGATTTCAGGGGCCTTCCCTAGCACAGATACGCAGTATTTT. This sequence encodes CASSDSISGAFPSTDTQYF.

V is TRBV6-5 and J is TRBJ1-1; D is uncertain. The germline V gene encodes CDR1 MNHEY and CDR2 SVGAGI. CDR3 length equals 15 residues. V was shortened by 0 bases and J by 1 base, with 9 bases between the two germline ends. The CDR3 sequence: CASSYSAESNTEAFF. Written as DNA, the CDR3 is TGTGCCAGCAGTTACTCAGCTGAATCGAACACTGAAGCTTTCTTT.

This chain links TRBV6-5 with TRBJ2-7; D perhaps matches TRBD1 (5 bases). The CDR3 has 15 amino acids. Germline loops: CDR1 MNHEY, CDR2 SVGAGI. V lost 10 bases and J 2 bases, leaving 21 bases between the germline ends. The CDR3 DNA sequence: TGTGCCACCTACACCGGTACAGGAGCAACCTACGAGCAGTACTTC. Its protein is CATYTGTGATYEQYF.

This chain's CDR3 is CASSFSLAVQETQYF. The DNA for the CDR3 is TGCGCCAGCAGCTTTTCGCTAGCGGTACAAGAGACCCAGTACTTC. The chain uses TRBV5-1 and TRBJ2-5; TRBD2 aligns across 7 bases. Germline lookup yields CDR1 SGHRS and CDR2 YFSETQ. V dropped 2 bases and J dropped 2; count of bases not matched to a gene: 6. The CDR3 contains 15 residues.

V is TRBV4-1 and J is TRBJ1-2; 9 bases match TRBD1. The V gene end was trimmed by 4 bases and the J gene end by 3 bases; junction bases not matched to a gene: 6. CDR1 MGHRA and CDR2 YSYEKL come from the germline V gene. The length of the CDR3 is 15 residues. CDR3 sequence: CASSRKQGADYGYTF. The CDR3 DNA follows: TGCGCCAGCAGCCGCAAACAGGGGGCGGACTATGGCTACACCTTC.

The CDR3 loop reads CASSLGGQGLGEQYF. The CDR3 DNA sequence: TGCGCCAGCAGCTTGGGGGGACAGGGACTCGGCGAGCAGTACTTC. The chain recombines TRBV5-1 with TRBJ2-7, with 9 bases lining up with TRBD1. The V gene's germline CDR1 is SGHRS and CDR2 YFSETQ. This CDR3 spans 15 amino acids. Trimming took 0 bases from V and 6 from J; bases not matched to a gene: 7.

The chain uses TRBV30 and TRBJ1-2; weak D call: TRBD1 (5 bases). The CDR3 is 15 amino acids. V lost 5 bases, J lost 2 bases, and 18 bases lay in between. Germline CDR1 reads GTSNPN; CDR2 reads SVGIG (reference sequence). CDR3 in amino acids: CAWLAWGTENYGYTF. For the CDR3, the DNA is TGTGCCTGGCTCGCGTGGGGCACCGAAAACTATGGCTACACCTTC.

This rearrangement joins TRBV30 to TRBJ2-2; D gene unclear. Germline loops: CDR1 GTSNPN, CDR2 SVGIG (reference sequence). The germline V and J ends were trimmed by 1 base and 3 bases, with 6 bases remaining between them. The CDR3 runs 13 residues. The CDR3 region is CAWSAFDTGELFF. As DNA, the CDR3 is TGTGCCTGGAGTGCCTTTGACACCGGGGAGCTGTTTTTT.

The V call is TRBV4-3, the J call TRBJ1-5; 7 nucleotides align to TRBD1. V was pared by 0 bases and J by 6 bases, with 11 bases of the junction left unmatched. The CDR3 totals 17 residues. The germline V gene encodes CDR1 LGHNA and CDR2 YSLEER. CDR3 DNA: TGCGCCAGCAGCCAAGATCTGTCAGGGGGAGGTGTTCAGCCCCAGCATTTT. It is translated as CASSQDLSGGGVQPQHF.

The chain has TRBV5-1 and TRBJ2-3; D is uncertain. V lost 2 bases to trimming and J lost 0 bases, with 10 bases between them. Germline assignment: CDR1 SGHRS and CDR2 YFSETQ. The CDR3 totals 15 residues. The CDR3 DNA reads as TGCGCCAGCAGCTTTACGGTGACTAGCACAGATACGCAGTATTTT. The encoded protein is CASSFTVTSTDTQYF.

The genes are TRBV25-1 and TRBJ2-2; D is ambiguous. The CDR3 totals 17 residues. CDR1 is MGHDK, CDR2 SYGVNS, per germline. V was trimmed by 0 bases and J by 3 bases, leaving 14 bases between them. Here the CDR3 reads CASSEYRQVRDTGELFF. CDR3 in DNA: TGTGCCAGCAGTGAATATCGGCAGGTTCGTGACACCGGGGAGCTGTTTTTT.

The CDR3 DNA is TGTGCCAGCAGCTTTCTCAGGGTAGGGGGTAGCAATCAGCCCCAGCATTTT. Amino acids: CASSFLRVGGSNQPQHF. The V gene is TRBV7-2, the J gene TRBJ1-5, with a tentative D call TRBD1 (6 bases). Germline V gene lookup returns CDR1 SGHTA and CDR2 FQGNSA. This CDR3 spans 17 amino acids. V lost 3 bases, J lost 0 bases, and 15 bases lay in between.

V usage is TRBV27 and J usage is TRBJ2-3; 9 bases are a match to TRBD2. The junction had 13 bases not matched to a gene; V was cut back by 6 bases and J by 3 bases. The length of the CDR3 is 17 residues. From germline, CDR1 is MNHEY and CDR2 SMNVEV (reference sequence). The CDR3, as DNA: TGTGCCAGCAGCCGCGCGGCGGGGGGGCCAGGTACAGATACGCAGTATTTT. Its protein product is CASSRAAGGPGTDTQYF.

This clone has a single count. The chain has TRBV21-1 and TRBJ1-2. TRBV21-1 is a pseudogene segment. There are 15 residues in the CDR3. As DNA, the CDR3 is TGTGCCAGCAGCAAAGGGTGGCGGGGGTGCTATGGCTACACCTTC. Protein: CASSKGWRGCYGYTF.

This clone is medium-sized in the sample. The chain is built from TRBV14 and TRBJ2-7; 7 bases match TRBD2. The CDR3 spans 14 residues. The V and J ends lost 1 base and 5 bases, in that order; junction bases with no gene match: 5. Germline lookup yields CDR1 SGHDN and CDR2 FVKESK. The CDR3 coding sequence is TGTGCCAGCAGCCAAGGACTAGCAATCCACGAGCAGTACTTC. Translating it yields CASSQGLAIHEQYF.

The chain links TRBV12-5 to TRBJ1-3, with 7 bases matching TRBD1. The CDR3 is 15 amino acids. V was clipped by 6 bases and J by 5 bases; unmatched bases: 10. CDR1 LGHNT and CDR2 FRNRAP come from the germline V gene. The chain's CDR3 is CASGPGGTMRNTIYF. CDR3 nucleotides: TGTGCTAGTGGGCCAGGGGGTACAATGCGAAACACCATATATTTT.

The chain carries TRBV12-5 and TRBJ1-5, with 8 bases fitting TRBD1. From germline, CDR1 is LGHNT and CDR2 FRNRAP. CDR3 length equals 15 residues. The V gene end was trimmed by 2 bases and the J gene end by 7 bases; junction bases not matched to a gene: 7. CDR3 coding DNA: TGTGCTAGTGGTTTGCGGACAGGGATGGGACAGCCCCAGCATTTT. Amino acids: CASGLRTGMGQPQHF. Drawing the rest from reference TRBV12-5 and TRBJ1-5, the complete variable domain is DARVTQTPRHKVTEMGQEVTMRCQPILGHNTVFWYRQTMMQGLELLAYFRNRAPLDDSGMPKDRFSAEMPDATLATLKIQPSEPRDSAVYFCASGLRTGMGQPQHFGDGTRLSIL.

This sequence joins TRBV9 and TRBJ2-2, with 7 bases matching TRBD2. The trim removed 4 bases at V and 7 bases at J, leaving 4 bases unmatched. CDR1 and CDR2 (germline): SGDLS, YYNGEE. The CDR3 length is 13 residues. The chain's CDR3 is CASSSSGGGELFF. The CDR3 bases are TGTGCCAGCAGCTCGTCGGGGGGCGGGGAGCTGTTTTTT.

This rearrangement joins TRBV27 to TRBJ2-5; TRBD2 is a possible D gene (5 bases). CDR3 length: 13 residues. Germline V CDR1 and CDR2: MNHEY, SMNVEV (reference sequence). V was trimmed by 5 bases and J by 5 bases, leaving 12 bases between them. The CDR3 sequence: CASSRSSGETQYF. CDR3 coding DNA: TGTGCCAGCAGTCGATCCTCGGGGGAGACCCAGTACTTC.

The chain links TRBV9 to TRBJ1-5; 10 bases fit TRBD1. The germline V gene has CDR1 SGDLS and CDR2 YYNGEE. With 7 bases clipped from V and 3 bases from J, the junction kept 4 bases outside the gene matches. CDR3 length equals 14 residues. The DNA for the CDR3 is TGTGCCAGCGGGACAGGGGCTAACAATCAGCCCCAGCATTTT. Its protein is CASGTGANNQPQHF.

The CDR3 DNA sequence: TGTGCCAGCAGCCTCACAGGGGGCCTTCACAGTGAGCAGTTCTTC. Protein: CASSLTGGLHSEQFF. The chain couples TRBV6-5 to TRBJ2-1; 9 bases are a match to TRBD1. The germline gives CDR1 MNHEY, CDR2 SVGAGI. J was trimmed by 9 bases and V by 6 bases; bases with no gene match: 12. The CDR3 sequence is 15 residues long.

The J gene is TRBJ2-2, the V gene TRBV7-9; 9 bases fit TRBD2. Germline V gene sequence: CDR1 SEHNR, CDR2 FQNEAQ (reference sequence). There are 19 residues in the CDR3. The V gene end was trimmed by 5 bases and the J gene end by 0 bases; junction bases not matched to a gene: 13. CDR3 amino acids: CASSAGTSLKKPNTGELFF. DNA for the CDR3: TGTGCCAGCAGCGCCGGGACTAGCCTAAAAAAGCCGAACACCGGGGAGCTGTTTTTT.

The genes are TRBV5-4 and TRBJ2-7, with a weak D call TRBD2 (5 bases). CDR1 and CDR2 (germline): SGHNT, YYREEE (reference sequence). This CDR3 has 13 amino acids. V was clipped by 5 bases and J by 6 bases, with 15 bases between them. The CDR3 DNA sequence: TGTGCCAGCAGATACCGGGTAGAGGGCGAGCAGTACTTC. This sequence encodes CASRYRVEGEQYF.

This rearrangement joins TRBV30 to TRBJ2-7, with TRBD2 matching over 10 bases. Trimming at V came to 4 bases and at J to 0 bases, leaving 9 bases not matched to a gene. CDR1 is GTSNPN, CDR2 SVGIG, per germline (reference sequence). The CDR3 totals 16 residues. This CDR3 is CAWTPGLASLSYEQYF. CDR3 DNA sequence: TGTGCCTGGACTCCGGGACTAGCGAGCCTCTCCTACGAGCAGTACTTC.

Regarding this clone: The sample has other DNA sequences that encode this CDR3 too. V usage is TRBV5-4 and J usage is TRBJ2-7, with TRBD2 matching over 9 bases. The CDR3 covers 13 residues. The V segment lost 2 bases and the J segment 3 bases; nucleotides outside the gene matches: 0. Looked up from germline, CDR1 is SGHNT and CDR2 is YYREEE (reference sequence). This chain's CDR3 is CASSFSGSYEQYF. CDR3 nucleotide sequence: TGTGCCAGCAGCTTTAGCGGGAGCTACGAGCAGTACTTC.

The CDR3 DNA reads as TGTGCCAGCAGCGATCGTCCCAGCTCTGGGGCCAACGTCCTGACTTTC. Translated, it gives CASSDRPSSGANVLTF. The chain employs TRBV5-4 and TRBJ2-6; D is uncertain. V lost 4 bases and J 0 bases, leaving 11 bases between the germline ends. Germline loops: CDR1 SGHNT, CDR2 YYREEE (reference sequence). This CDR3 is built from 16 residues.

The J gene is TRBJ1-6, the V gene TRBV6-5, with D possibly TRBD1 on 6 matching bases. Germline V gene lookup returns CDR1 MNHEY and CDR2 SVGAGI. The CDR3 is 15 residues long. V lost 0 bases and J lost 10, with 13 bases in between. CDR3 amino acids: CASSYSSRGGSPLHF. The CDR3 bases are TGTGCCAGCAGTTACTCGAGCAGGGGTGGCTCACCCCTCCACTTT.

The genes are TRBV4-2 and TRBJ2-3; 8 bases are a match to TRBD2. The length of the CDR3 is 17 residues. Trimming took 0 bases from V and 5 from J; bases not matched to a gene: 10. CDR1 is LGHNA, CDR2 YNFKEQ, per germline. CDR3 sequence reads: CASSQDDPAGAEDTQYF. In DNA form, the CDR3 reads TGTGCCAGCAGCCAAGACGATCCAGCGGGAGCCGAAGATACGCAGTATTTT.

The chain joins TRBV7-2 to TRBJ2-5; D uncertain. The CDR3 extends over 15 amino acids. V lost 5 bases and J lost 2, with 15 bases in between. CDR1 is SGHTA and CDR2 is FQGNSA in the germline V gene. In DNA form, the CDR3 reads TGTGCCAGCAGCACCCTTGCTCTACGGCAAGAGACCCAGTACTTC. This encodes CASSTLALRQETQYF.